The 16 T cell receptor beta chains listed next were all sequenced from one sample in a study of cytomegalovirus exposure and HLA in healthy donors. Primers: 60 Vbeta forward and 13 Jbeta reverse. The table came from immunoSEQ multiplex PCR; TCRdb's copy has only in-frame clones and leaves some out. In the table there are some 190,000 clones, roughly three quarters of which are singletons. Sequenced input: PBMCs. The receptors originated from a woman between 45 and 60 years old in good health and CMV-seronegative.

This chain links TRBV4-1 with TRBJ1-1; TRBD1 agrees at 7 bases. This CDR3 spans 13 amino acids. Germline V gene data show CDR1 as MGHRA and CDR2 as YSYEKL. Unmatched junction bases numbered 6, after V lost 6 bases and J lost 5 bases. The CDR3 DNA reads as TGCGCCAGCAGACGTGGGACAGCTACTGAAGCTTTCTTT. It yields the protein CASRRGTATEAFF.

In DNA, the CDR3 is TGTGCCAGCAGTTACCTCCCAGGGATGAATAGCTATGGCTACACCTTC. This codes for CASSYLPGMNSYGYTF. The rearrangement uses TRBV6-5 and TRBJ1-2; the D gene is possibly TRBD1 (5 bases). Trimming shortened V by 2 bases and J by 4 bases, and 17 bases separated the two germline ends. The germline V gene encodes CDR1 MNHEY and CDR2 SVGAGI. CDR3 length: 16 amino acids.

The V gene is TRBV4-1, the J gene TRBJ1-4; no firm D call. There are 14 residues in the CDR3. Germline loops: CDR1 MGHRA, CDR2 YSYEKL. Deletions cut 5 bases from V and 8 bases from J, with 15 bases between. CDR3 DNA sequence: TGCGCCAGCAGCAAATCAGAAATTATCGAAAAACTGTTTTTT. Amino acids: CASSKSEIIEKLFF.

The chain employs TRBV5-1 and TRBJ2-5, with unresolved D. The J call may be wrong; the DNA end is better matched by TRBJ2-7. The CDR3 consists of 13 residues. CDR1 is SGHRS, CDR2 YFSETQ, per germline. The CDR3 loop reads CASSLGRSYEQYF. CDR3 bases: TGCGCCAGCAGCTTGGGTAGATCCTACGAGCAGTACTTC.

The rearrangement joins TRBV5-1 to TRBJ1-2, with TRBD1 as a possible D gene (5 bases). The V end lost 2 bases, the J end lost 0 bases, and 14 bases lay between the germline ends. Germline-derived CDR1 and CDR2 are SGHRS and YFSETQ. The CDR3 length is 16 residues. The CDR3 DNA reads TGCGCCAGCAGCTTCAGATGGGCAGGGTCTAACTATGGCTACACCTTC. It is translated as CASSFRWAGSNYGYTF. Combining the CDR3 with reference TRBV5-1 and TRBJ1-2 gives the whole variable domain KAGVTQTPRYLIKTRGQQVTLSCSPISGHRSVSWYQQTPGQGLQFLFEYFSETQRNKGNFPGRFSGRQFSNSRSEMNVSTLELGDSALYLCASSFRWAGSNYGYTFGSGTRLTVV.

The chain has TRBV7-2 and TRBJ1-1; 9 bases match TRBD1. This CDR3 region has 14 residues. V lost 7 bases, J lost 1 base, and 4 bases stayed unmatched. CDR1 is SGHTA, CDR2 FQGNSA, per germline. CDR3 loop: CASNNRGQNTEAFF. The CDR3 DNA reads as TGTGCCAGCAACAACAGGGGGCAGAACACTGAAGCTTTCTTT. Full variable domain (rest looked up from reference TRBV7-2 and TRBJ1-1): GAGVSQSPSNKVTEKGKDVELRCDPISGHTALYWYRQSLGQGLEFLIYFQGNSAPDKSGLPSDRFSAERTGGSVSTLTIQRTQQEDSAVYLCASNNRGQNTEAFFGQGTRLTVV.

This clone was seen a few times. The chain joins TRBV5-6 to TRBJ1-4; perhaps TRBD1 as D (6 bases). With 4 bases removed from V and 5 bases from J, the gap between germline ends came to 9 bases. CDR1 and CDR2 from the germline V gene are SGHDT and YYEEEE. The CDR3 has 13 residues. CDR3 sequence: CASSGGPNEKLFF. CDR3 bases: TGTGCCAGCAGCGGGGGCCCGAATGAAAAACTGTTTTTT.

The gene calls are TRBV9 and TRBJ2-3; 10 positions match TRBD1. The CDR3 runs to 15 residues. CDR1 and CDR2 (germline): SGDLS, YYNGEE. The V gene end was trimmed by 2 bases and the J gene end by 4 bases; junction bases not matched to a gene: 4. The CDR3 bases are TGTGCCAGCAGCGTCGGGACAGGGGATGCAGATACGCAGTATTTT. Translation gives CASSVGTGDADTQYF.

This clone has a handful of counts. V and J are TRBV15 and TRBJ2-1; D might be TRBD2 (6 bases). The CDR3 spans 12 residues. Trimming cost V 8 bases and J 3 bases, with 8 bases left between them. Germline V gene sequence: CDR1 LNHNV, CDR2 YYDKDF (reference sequence). CDR3 DNA sequence: TGTGCCACCCGGCGGGACTACAATGAGCAGTTCTTC. Residues: CATRRDYNEQFF. The entire variable domain, with the rest obtained from reference TRBV15 and TRBJ2-1, is as follows: DAMVIQNPRYQVTQFGKPVTLSCSQTLNHNVMYWYQQKSSQAPKLLFHYYDKDFNNEADTPDNFQSRRPNTSFCFLDIRSPGLGDTAMYLCATRRDYNEQFFGPGTRLTVL.

The rearrangement uses TRBV6-6 and TRBJ2-3; TRBD2 matches 7 bases. The germline V gene encodes CDR1 MNHNY and CDR2 SVGAGI (reference sequence). The CDR3 runs to 14 residues. Germline trimming cut 5 bases from V and 6 bases from J; bases unmatched to any gene: 8. CDR3 nucleotide sequence: TGTGCCAGCAGTCACCCCGCGGGAGAGGATACGCAGTATTTT. Residues: CASSHPAGEDTQYF.

V usage is TRBV27 and J usage is TRBJ2-7; 7 nucleotides match TRBD2. The CDR3 contains 18 residues. Losses at the gene ends were 5 bases for V and 2 bases for J; bases not matched to a gene: 18. Per the germline V gene, CDR1 is MNHEY and CDR2 is SMNVEV (reference sequence). CDR3 bases: TGTGCCAGCAGTCCCCACCGGGACTACCTACTGAGCACCTACGAGCAGTACTTC. It translates to CASSPHRDYLLSTYEQYF.

This clone was seen repeatedly, ten times or more. This chain uses TRBV27 with TRBJ2-7, with 11 bases identical to TRBD2. V gave up 5 bases and J gave up 4 bases; unmatched junction bases: 7. This CDR3 is 15 amino acids long. Germline-derived CDR1 and CDR2 are MNHEY and SMNVEV (reference sequence). CDR3 amino acids: CASSPLSGGAYEQYF. Here the CDR3 DNA reads TGTGCCAGCAGTCCCCTTAGCGGGGGGGCTTACGAGCAGTACTTC.

The genes are TRBV11-1 and TRBJ1-4; D is uncertain. The V gene lost 1 base and the J gene lost 5 bases, with 5 bases spanning the gap. This CDR3 is built from 13 residues. CDR1 is SGHAT, CDR2 FQDESV, per germline (reference sequence). The CDR3 loop reads CASSLGRNEKLFF. In nucleotides, the CDR3 is TGTGCCAGCAGCTTAGGGAGAAATGAAAAACTGTTTTTT.

The gene calls are TRBV4-2 and TRBJ2-1; TRBD2 might be the D (7 bases). Germline V gene lookup returns CDR1 LGHNA and CDR2 YNFKEQ. The length of the CDR3 is 16 residues. Trimming cost V 4 bases and J 9 bases, with 22 bases left between them. Written as DNA, the CDR3 is TGTGCCAGCAGCCGAATAGGACTAGGGGGGTGGGGTGAGCAGTTCTTC. This encodes CASSRIGLGGWGEQFF.

The table lists this clone with a count of one. The junction departs from germline at one end; a sequencing error may be responsible. V and J are TRBV7-9 and TRBJ1-2; D is uncertain. The germline V gene has CDR1 SEHNR and CDR2 FQNEAQ (reference sequence). This CDR3 contains 12 residues. The CDR3 sequence is CSSSLLEYGYTF. The CDR3 coding sequence is TGTTCCAGCAGCTTACTAGAGTATGGCTACACCTTC.

V and J are TRBV7-2 and TRBJ1-5; TRBD1 might be the D (5 bases). From germline, CDR1 is SGHTA and CDR2 FQGNSA. V was trimmed by 5 bases and J by 3 bases, leaving 20 bases between them. CDR3 size: 17 residues. CDR3: CASSPTHHRDSNQPQHF. CDR3 nucleotides: TGTGCCAGCAGCCCCACACATCACCGGGACTCCAATCAGCCCCAGCATTTT.